The TCR beta chain under discussion was sequenced for a study of T cells expressing NK-cell markers. Study at large: Serological testing identified most of the eight sequenced donors as HCMV-seropositive and one as seronegative. Study results and limitations: HCMV specificity of the expanded NKG2C+ T cell clones was not established. Of the CD8+ T cell pool in six donors, about 1.0-8% was accounted for by dominant NKG2C+ clonotypes.

No DNA is given; TCRdb re-called the 5' RACE reads and lists each CDR3 protein once. The sample includes 200,000 to 300,000 distinct CDR3 sequences. CDR1 and CDR2 (germline): DFQATT, SNEGSKA (reference sequence). The CDR3 sequence is 12 residues long. With regard to this clonotype: Its antigen is not identified.

The chain couples TRBV20-1 to TRBJ2-4. Specimen: blood T cells: a sorted CD56 or NKG2C T cell subset, CD4+ or CD8+ T cells, or bulk PBMC T cells (not recorded which). The receptor comes from a young man in good health. CDR3 sequence reads: CSASTNQNIQYF.